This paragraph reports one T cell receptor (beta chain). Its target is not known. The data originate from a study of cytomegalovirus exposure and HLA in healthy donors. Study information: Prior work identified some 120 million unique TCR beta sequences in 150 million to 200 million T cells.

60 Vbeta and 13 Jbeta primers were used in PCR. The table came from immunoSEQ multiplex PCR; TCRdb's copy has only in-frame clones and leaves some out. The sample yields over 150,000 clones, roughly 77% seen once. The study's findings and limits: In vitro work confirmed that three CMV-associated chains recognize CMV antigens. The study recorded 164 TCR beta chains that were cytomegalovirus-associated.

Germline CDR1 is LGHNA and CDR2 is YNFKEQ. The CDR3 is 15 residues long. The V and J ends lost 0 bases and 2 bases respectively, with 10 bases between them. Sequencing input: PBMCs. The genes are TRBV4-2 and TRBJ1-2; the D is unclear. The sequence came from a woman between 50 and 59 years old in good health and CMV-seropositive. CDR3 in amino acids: CASSQDRPGNYGYTF. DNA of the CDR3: TGTGCCAGCAGCCAAGATCGTCCAGGAAACTATGGCTACACCTTC.